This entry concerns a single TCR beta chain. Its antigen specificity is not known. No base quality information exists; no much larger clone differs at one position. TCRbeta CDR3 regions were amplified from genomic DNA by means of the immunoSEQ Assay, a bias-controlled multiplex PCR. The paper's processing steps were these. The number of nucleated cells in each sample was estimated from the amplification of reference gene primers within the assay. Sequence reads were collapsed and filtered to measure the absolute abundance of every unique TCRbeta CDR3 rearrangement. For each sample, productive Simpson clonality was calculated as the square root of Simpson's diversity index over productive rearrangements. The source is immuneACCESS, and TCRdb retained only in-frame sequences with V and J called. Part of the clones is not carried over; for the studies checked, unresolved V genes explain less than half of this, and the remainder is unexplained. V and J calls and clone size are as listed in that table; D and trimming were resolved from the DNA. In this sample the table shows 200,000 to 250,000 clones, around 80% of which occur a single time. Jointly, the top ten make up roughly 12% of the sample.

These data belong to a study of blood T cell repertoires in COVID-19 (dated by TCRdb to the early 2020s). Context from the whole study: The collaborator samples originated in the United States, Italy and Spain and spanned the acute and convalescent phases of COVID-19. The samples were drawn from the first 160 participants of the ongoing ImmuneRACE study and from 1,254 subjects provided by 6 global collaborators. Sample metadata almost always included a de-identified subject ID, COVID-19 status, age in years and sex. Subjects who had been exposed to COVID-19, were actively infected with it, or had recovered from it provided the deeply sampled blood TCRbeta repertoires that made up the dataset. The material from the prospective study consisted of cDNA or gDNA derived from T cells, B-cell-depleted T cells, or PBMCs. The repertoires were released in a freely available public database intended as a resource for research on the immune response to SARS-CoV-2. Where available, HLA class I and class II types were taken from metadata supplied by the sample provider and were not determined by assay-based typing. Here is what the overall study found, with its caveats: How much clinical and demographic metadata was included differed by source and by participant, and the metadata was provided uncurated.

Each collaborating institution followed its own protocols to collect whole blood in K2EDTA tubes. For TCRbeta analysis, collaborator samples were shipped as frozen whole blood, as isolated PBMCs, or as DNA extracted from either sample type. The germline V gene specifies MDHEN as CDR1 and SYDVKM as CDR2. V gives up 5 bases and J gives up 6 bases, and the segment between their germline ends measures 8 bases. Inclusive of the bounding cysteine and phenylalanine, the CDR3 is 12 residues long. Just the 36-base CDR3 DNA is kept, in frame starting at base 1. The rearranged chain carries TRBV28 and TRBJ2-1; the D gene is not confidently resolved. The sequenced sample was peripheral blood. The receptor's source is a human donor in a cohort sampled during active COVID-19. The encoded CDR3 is CASSPDINEQFF. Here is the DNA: TGTGCCAGCAGTCCAGATATCAATGAGCAGTTCTTC.